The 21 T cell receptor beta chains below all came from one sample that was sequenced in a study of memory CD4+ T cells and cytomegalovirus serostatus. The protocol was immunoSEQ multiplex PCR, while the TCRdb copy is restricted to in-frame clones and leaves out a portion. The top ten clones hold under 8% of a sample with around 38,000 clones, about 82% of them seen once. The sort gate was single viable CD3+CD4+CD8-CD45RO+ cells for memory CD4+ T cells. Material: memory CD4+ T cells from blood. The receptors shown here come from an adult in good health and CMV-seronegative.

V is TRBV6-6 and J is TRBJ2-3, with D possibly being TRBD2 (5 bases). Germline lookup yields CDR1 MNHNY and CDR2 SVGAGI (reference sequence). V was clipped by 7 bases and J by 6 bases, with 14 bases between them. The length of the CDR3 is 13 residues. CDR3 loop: CASNPRPGDTQYF. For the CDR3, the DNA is TGTGCCAGCAACCCCAGACCGGGGGATACGCAGTATTTT.

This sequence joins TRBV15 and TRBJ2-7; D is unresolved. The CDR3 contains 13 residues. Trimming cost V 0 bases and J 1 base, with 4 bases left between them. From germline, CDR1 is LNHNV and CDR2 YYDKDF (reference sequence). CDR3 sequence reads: CATSRDRSYEQYF. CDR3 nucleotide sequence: TGTGCCACCAGCAGAGATCGATCCTACGAGCAGTACTTC.

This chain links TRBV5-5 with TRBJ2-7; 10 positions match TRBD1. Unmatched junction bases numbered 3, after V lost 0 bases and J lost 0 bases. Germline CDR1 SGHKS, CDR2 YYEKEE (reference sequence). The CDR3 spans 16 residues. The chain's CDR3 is CASSLGRQGASYEQYF. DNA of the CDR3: TGTGCCAGCAGCTTGGGGCGACAGGGGGCCTCCTACGAGCAGTACTTC. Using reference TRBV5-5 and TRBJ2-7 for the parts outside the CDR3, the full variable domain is DAGVTQSPTHLIKTRGQQVTLRCSPISGHKSVSWYQQVLGQGPQFIFQYYEKEERGRGNFPDRFSARQFPNYSSELNVNALLLGDSALYLCASSLGRQGASYEQYFGPGTRLTVT.

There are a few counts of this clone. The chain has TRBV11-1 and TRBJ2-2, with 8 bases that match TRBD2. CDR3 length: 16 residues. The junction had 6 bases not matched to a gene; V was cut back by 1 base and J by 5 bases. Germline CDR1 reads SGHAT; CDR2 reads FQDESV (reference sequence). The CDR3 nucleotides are TGTGCCAGCAGCTTAGTCGGGACTAGGCGTACCGGGGAGCTGTTTTTT. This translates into CASSLVGTRRTGELFF.

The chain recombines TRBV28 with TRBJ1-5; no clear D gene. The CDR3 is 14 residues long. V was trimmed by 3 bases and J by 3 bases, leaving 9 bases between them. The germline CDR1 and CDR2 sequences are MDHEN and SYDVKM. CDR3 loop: CASSLGGSNQPQHF. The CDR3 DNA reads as TGTGCCAGCAGTTTGGGAGGGTCCAATCAGCCCCAGCATTTT.

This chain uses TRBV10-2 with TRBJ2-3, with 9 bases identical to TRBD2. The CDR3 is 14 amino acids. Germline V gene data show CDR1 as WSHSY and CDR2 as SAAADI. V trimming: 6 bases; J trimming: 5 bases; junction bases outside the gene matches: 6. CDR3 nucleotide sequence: TGCGCCAGCAGGTTAGCGGGAGCGCGAGATACGCAGTATTTT. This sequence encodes CASRLAGARDTQYF.

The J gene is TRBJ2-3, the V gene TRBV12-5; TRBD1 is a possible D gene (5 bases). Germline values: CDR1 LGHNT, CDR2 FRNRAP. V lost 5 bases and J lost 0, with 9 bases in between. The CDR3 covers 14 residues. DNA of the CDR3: TGTGCTAGTGGTCAGGGTGAGAGCACAGATACGCAGTATTTT. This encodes CASGQGESTDTQYF.

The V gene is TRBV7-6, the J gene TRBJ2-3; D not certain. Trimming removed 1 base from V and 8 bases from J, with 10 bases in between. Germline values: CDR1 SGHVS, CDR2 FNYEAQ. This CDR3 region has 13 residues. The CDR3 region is CASSLVDVGTQYF. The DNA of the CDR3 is TGTGCCAGCAGCTTAGTTGACGTCGGTACGCAGTATTTT.

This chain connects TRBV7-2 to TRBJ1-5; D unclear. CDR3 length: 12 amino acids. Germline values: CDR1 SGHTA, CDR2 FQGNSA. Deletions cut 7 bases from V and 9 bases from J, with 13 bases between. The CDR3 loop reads CASTHSGLPQHF. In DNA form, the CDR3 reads TGTGCCAGCACTCACAGCGGCCTGCCCCAGCATTTT.

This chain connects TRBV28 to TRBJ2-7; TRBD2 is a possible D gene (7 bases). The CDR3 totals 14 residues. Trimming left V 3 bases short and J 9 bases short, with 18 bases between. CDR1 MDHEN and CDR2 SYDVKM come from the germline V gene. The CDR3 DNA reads TGTGCCAGCAGTTTGTCGTTCGGGGGGCGGATGCAGTACTTC. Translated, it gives CASSLSFGGRMQYF.

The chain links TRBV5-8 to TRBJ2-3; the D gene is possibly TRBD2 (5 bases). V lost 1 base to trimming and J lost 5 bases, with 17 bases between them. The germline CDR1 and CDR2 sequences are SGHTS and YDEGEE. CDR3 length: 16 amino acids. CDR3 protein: CASSLYLKGAGDTQYF. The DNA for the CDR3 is TGTGCCAGCAGCTTGTATCTTAAAGGTGCGGGAGATACGCAGTATTTT. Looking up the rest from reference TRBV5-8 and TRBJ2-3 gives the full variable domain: EAGVTQSPTHLIKTRGQQATLRCSPISGHTSVYWYQQALGLGLQFLLWYDEGEERNRGNFPPRFSGRQFPNYSSELNVNALELEDSALYLCASSLYLKGAGDTQYFGPGTRLTVL.

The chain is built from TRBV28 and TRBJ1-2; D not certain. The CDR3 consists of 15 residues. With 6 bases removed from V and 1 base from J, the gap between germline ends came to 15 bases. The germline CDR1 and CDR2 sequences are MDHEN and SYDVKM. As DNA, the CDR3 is TGTGCCAGCAGCTCGCCCGCGGATAGTAACTATGGCTACACCTTC. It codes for CASSSPADSNYGYTF.

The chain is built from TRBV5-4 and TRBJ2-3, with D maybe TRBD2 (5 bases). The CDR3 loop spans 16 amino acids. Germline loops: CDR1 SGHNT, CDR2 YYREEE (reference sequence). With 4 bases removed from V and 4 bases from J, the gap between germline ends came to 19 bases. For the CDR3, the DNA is TGTGCCAGCAGCAAGAGGGCCGGGGTCGACGCAGATACGCAGTATTTT. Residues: CASSKRAGVDADTQYF.

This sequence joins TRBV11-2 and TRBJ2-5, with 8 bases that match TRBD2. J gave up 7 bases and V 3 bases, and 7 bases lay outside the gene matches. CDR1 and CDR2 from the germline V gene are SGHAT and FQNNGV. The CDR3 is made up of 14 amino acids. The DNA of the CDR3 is TGTGCCAGCAGCTTCTTTTTAGCGGGGTCGACCCAGTACTTC. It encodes CASSFFLAGSTQYF.

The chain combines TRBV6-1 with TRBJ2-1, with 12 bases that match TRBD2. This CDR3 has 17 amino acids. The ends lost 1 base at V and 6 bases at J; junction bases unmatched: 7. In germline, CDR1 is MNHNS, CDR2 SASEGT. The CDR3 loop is CASSEGLAGAKGNEQFF. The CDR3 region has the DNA TGTGCCAGCAGTGAAGGACTAGCGGGAGCCAAGGGCAATGAGCAGTTCTTC.

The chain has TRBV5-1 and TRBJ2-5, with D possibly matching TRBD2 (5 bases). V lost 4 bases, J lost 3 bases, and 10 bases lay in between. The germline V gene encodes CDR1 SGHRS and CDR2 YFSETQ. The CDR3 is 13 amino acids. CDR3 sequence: CASSPAGEETQYF. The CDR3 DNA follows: TGCGCCAGCAGCCCCGCCGGGGAAGAGACCCAGTACTTC.

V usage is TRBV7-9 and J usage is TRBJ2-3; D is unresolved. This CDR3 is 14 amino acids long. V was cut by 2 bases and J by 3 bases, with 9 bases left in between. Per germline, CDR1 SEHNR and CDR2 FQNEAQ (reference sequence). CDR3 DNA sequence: TGTGCCAGCAGCTTAAGTTTAGAAACAGATACGCAGTATTTT. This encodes CASSLSLETDTQYF.

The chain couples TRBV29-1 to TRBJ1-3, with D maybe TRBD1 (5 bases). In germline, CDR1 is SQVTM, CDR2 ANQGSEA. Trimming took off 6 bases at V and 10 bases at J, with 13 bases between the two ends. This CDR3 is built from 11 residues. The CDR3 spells CSVQFGGTIYF. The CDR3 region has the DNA TGCAGCGTCCAATTCGGGGGAACCATATATTTT.

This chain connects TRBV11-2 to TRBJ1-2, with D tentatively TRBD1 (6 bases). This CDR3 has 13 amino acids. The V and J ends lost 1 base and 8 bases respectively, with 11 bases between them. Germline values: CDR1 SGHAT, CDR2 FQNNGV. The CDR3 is CASSLVLGGGYTF. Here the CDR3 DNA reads TGTGCCAGCAGCTTAGTTCTGGGGGGCGGCTACACCTTC.

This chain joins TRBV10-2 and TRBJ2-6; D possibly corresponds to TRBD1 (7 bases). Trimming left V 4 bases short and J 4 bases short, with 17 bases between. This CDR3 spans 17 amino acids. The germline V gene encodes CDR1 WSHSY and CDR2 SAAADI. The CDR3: CASSVGGGISGANVLTF. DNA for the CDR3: TGCGCCAGCAGTGTAGGAGGGGGCATTTCCGGGGCCAACGTCCTGACTTTC.

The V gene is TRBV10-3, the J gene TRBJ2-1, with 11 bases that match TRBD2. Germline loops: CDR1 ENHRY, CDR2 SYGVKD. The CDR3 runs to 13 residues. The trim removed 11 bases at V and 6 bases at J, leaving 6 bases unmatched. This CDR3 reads CASAGTSGNEQFF. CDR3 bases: TGTGCCTCGGCCGGGACTAGCGGCAATGAGCAGTTCTTC.